Below are 2 T cell receptor beta chains sequenced from a single sample in a study of blood T cell repertoires in COVID-19. Sequenced by immunoSEQ multiplex PCR; TCRdb stores in-frame clones only, minus some. The data show some 280,000 clones, 70% to 90% seen once. Sequenced input: peripheral blood. These receptors all stem from a woman in her twenties or thirties with active or convalescent COVID-19.

This rearrangement joins TRBV10-1 to TRBJ1-1, with D perhaps matching TRBD1 (5 bases). The CDR3 runs to 13 residues. Germline V gene sequence: CDR1 WNHNN, CDR2 SYGVQD (reference sequence). V gave up 2 bases and J gave up 2 bases, with 6 bases separating them. The CDR3 sequence: CASSERGNTEAFF. Here the CDR3 DNA reads TGCGCCAGCAGTGAGAGGGGAAACACTGAAGCTTTCTTT.

V is TRBV11-2 and J is TRBJ1-1, with D possibly matching TRBD1 (5 bases). The CDR3 is 15 amino acids. Trimming took 7 bases from V and 6 from J, leaving 21 bases between them. Germline CDR1 reads SGHAT; CDR2 reads FQNNGV. CDR3: CASTSVGRGIPEAFF. CDR3 DNA sequence: TGTGCCAGCACCTCCGTCGGGAGGGGCATCCCTGAAGCTTTCTTT.